The entry below describes one T cell receptor beta chain. The record originates from a study of blood T cell repertoires in COVID-19. V trimming: 0 bases; J trimming: 8 bases; junction bases outside the gene matches: 4. CDR1 and CDR2 (germline): SGHNT, YYREEE (reference sequence). The CDR3 has 15 amino acids. Libraries were prepared by immunoSEQ multiplex PCR; TCRdb keeps only in-frame clonotypes and omits some of them. The table includes 150,000 to 200,000 clones, 65% to 90% detected once. The source is a man in his fifties or sixties with active or convalescent COVID-19. The sequencing input was peripheral blood. V usage is TRBV5-4 and J usage is TRBJ2-1, with 11 nucleotides matching TRBD2. The CDR3 loop reads CASSLEGLAAYEQFF. The CDR3, as DNA: TGTGCCAGCAGCTTGGAGGGACTAGCGGCCTATGAGCAGTTCTTC.